The 32 T cell receptor beta chains in this list originate from one sample, sequenced in a study of blood T cell repertoires in COVID-19. This table comes from immunoSEQ multiplex PCR, and its TCRdb copy is limited to in-frame clones, with some not included. Of about 380,000 clones listed, more than 75% are singletons. Sequenced input: PBMCs or T cells enriched from blood (not recorded which). These receptors were obtained from a woman aged 18-29 years who had recovered from COVID-19.

V usage is TRBV29-1 and J usage is TRBJ1-1; D gene unclear. The CDR3 contains 13 residues. Per germline, CDR1 SQVTM and CDR2 ANQGSEA. The V end lost 8 bases, the J end lost 4 bases, and 17 bases lay between the germline ends. CDR3 in DNA: TGCAGCTTCCGCGACGGCAGCGTCACTGAAGCTTTCTTT. It translates to CSFRDGSVTEAFF.

There are a few counts of this clone. The chain's CDR3 is CASSIGTGVQANEKLFF. In DNA, the CDR3 is TGTGCCAGTAGTATCGGGACAGGGGTACAAGCGAATGAAAAACTGTTTTTT. J is TRBJ1-4 and V is TRBV19; 10 bases line up with TRBD1. The CDR3 has 17 amino acids. The junction had 9 bases not matched to a gene; V was cut back by 3 bases and J by 5 bases. Germline values: CDR1 LNHDA, CDR2 SQIVND (reference sequence).

This rearrangement joins TRBV11-2 to TRBJ2-1; a weak D match, TRBD1 (6 bases). Germline CDR1 SGHAT, CDR2 FQNNGV. The CDR3 consists of 14 residues. Trimming stripped 1 base from V and 6 bases from J, with 10 bases between. The DNA of the CDR3 is TGTGCCAGCAGCTTAGGAGTAGGGGGCAATGAGCAGTTCTTC. Translation gives CASSLGVGGNEQFF.

This CDR3 reads CASSWTGPNEKLFF. In DNA form, the CDR3 reads TGTGCCAGCAGTTGGACAGGACCCAATGAAAAACTGTTTTTT. The rearrangement links TRBV5-5 to TRBJ1-4, with 7 bases aligning to TRBD1. Germline CDR1 and CDR2: SGHKS and YYEKEE (reference sequence). The CDR3 loop spans 14 amino acids. The V gene end was trimmed by 5 bases and the J gene end by 5 bases; junction bases not matched to a gene: 6.

V gene TRBV11-2 combines with J gene TRBJ2-7; 9 nucleotides align to TRBD2. The CDR3 has 15 residues. Germline CDR1 is SGHAT and CDR2 is FQNNGV. Trimming at V came to 3 bases and at J to 2 bases, leaving 5 bases not matched to a gene. CDR3 in DNA: TGTGCCAGCAGCTTTAGCGGGGGCGCCCCCTACGAGCAGTACTTC. Its translation: CASSFSGGAPYEQYF. The whole variable domain, filled in from reference TRBV11-2 and TRBJ2-7, reads EAGVAQSPRYKIIEKRQSVAFWCNPISGHATLYWYQQILGQGPKLLIQFQNNGVVDDSQLPKDRFSAERLKGVDSTLKIQPAKLEDSAVYLCASSFSGGAPYEQYFGPGTRLTVT.

This chain connects TRBV16 to TRBJ1-4, with a weak D call TRBD1 (5 bases). Germline V gene lookup returns CDR1 KGHSY and CDR2 FQNENV. The CDR3 covers 15 residues. V was shortened by 2 bases and J by 13 bases, with 20 bases between the two germline ends. Here the CDR3 reads CASSQGSSLVGGLFF. CDR3 nucleotide sequence: TGTGCCAGCAGCCAAGGTTCCTCACTAGTCGGGGGACTGTTTTTT. The full variable domain, its missing parts supplied by reference TRBV16 and TRBJ1-4, is GEEVAQTPKHLVRGEGQKAKLYCAPIKGHSYVFWYQQVLKNEFKFLISFQNENVFDETGMPKERFSAKCLPNSPCSLEIQATKLEDSAVYFCASSQGSSLVGGLFFGSGTQLSVL.

The chain has TRBV9 and TRBJ2-5; 8 bases align to TRBD2. The CDR3 is 18 residues long. Germline V lookup: CDR1 SGDLS, CDR2 YYNGEE. V gave up 0 bases and J gave up 4 bases; unmatched junction bases: 14. The CDR3 DNA reads as TGTGCCAGCAGCGTAGAAGGGGCTAGCGGGTTCATTGGAGAGACCCAGTACTTC. Amino acid sequence: CASSVEGASGFIGETQYF.

The chain has TRBV2 and TRBJ1-3; 10 bases map to TRBD1. The CDR3 is made up of 17 amino acids. Germline V gives CDR1 SNHLY, CDR2 FYNNEI. J gave up 3 bases and V 3 bases, and 8 bases lay outside the gene matches. CDR3 loop: CASSEGQGTKFGNTIYF. The CDR3 DNA follows: TGTGCCAGCAGTGAGGGACAGGGGACTAAATTTGGAAACACCATATATTTT.

The chain recombines TRBV6-1 with TRBJ1-5, with no clear D. In germline, CDR1 is MNHNS, CDR2 SASEGT. The CDR3 contains 18 residues. V was cut by 0 bases and J by 7 bases, with 22 bases left in between. This CDR3 reads CASSEAVPYGRSNQPQHF. The DNA for the CDR3 is TGTGCCAGCAGTGAAGCGGTCCCGTACGGGAGGAGTAACCAGCCCCAGCATTTT.

The chain combines TRBV7-2 with TRBJ1-4; perhaps TRBD1 as D (5 bases). The CDR3 loop spans 15 amino acids. The germline CDR1 and CDR2 sequences are SGHTA and FQGNSA. With 3 bases removed from V and 7 bases from J, the gap between germline ends came to 15 bases. The CDR3 bases are TGTGCCAGCAGCTTTTTGGGGCACACCGGTGAAAAACTGTTTTTT. Amino acid sequence: CASSFLGHTGEKLFF.

V is TRBV6-5 and J is TRBJ2-3; TRBD1 aligns across 7 bases. The CDR3 contains 15 residues. The V gene end was trimmed by 10 bases and the J gene end by 0 bases; junction bases not matched to a gene: 10. Looked up from germline, CDR1 is MNHEY and CDR2 is SVGAGI. The CDR3 is CATSPGQISTDTQYF. The CDR3 DNA is TGTGCCACGTCTCCGGGACAGATTAGCACAGATACGCAGTATTTT.

This chain connects TRBV6-2 or TRBV6-3 to TRBJ1-5; no definite D call. In germline, CDR1 is MNHEY, CDR2 SVGEGT. Trimming took off 1 base at V and 6 bases at J, with 10 bases between the two ends. The CDR3 totals 14 residues. Written as DNA, the CDR3 is TGTGCCAGCAGTTACTTCGGGGTAGGTCAGCCCCAGCATTTT. This gives the protein CASSYFGVGQPQHF.

This sequence joins TRBV6-6 and TRBJ1-2; weak D call: TRBD1 (5 bases). Germline CDR1 and CDR2: MNHNY and SVGAGI (reference sequence). V was cut by 4 bases and J by 4 bases, with 10 bases left in between. The CDR3 sequence is 13 residues long. This CDR3 reads CASSSDSPYGYTF. CDR3 nucleotide sequence: TGTGCCAGCAGTTCAGACAGCCCCTATGGCTACACCTTC.

For the CDR3, the DNA is TGTGCCAGCAGCCAAGGGACACAAAGAAGGGAAAAACTGTTTTTT. Translating gives CASSQGTQRREKLFF. The chain couples TRBV7-6 to TRBJ1-4; a possible D gene is TRBD1 (6 bases). The V gene's germline CDR1 is SGHVS and CDR2 FNYEAQ. V lost 5 bases, J lost 8 bases, and 18 bases lay in between. This CDR3 contains 15 residues.

V and J are TRBV12-3 or TRBV12-4 and TRBJ2-7, with a possible D match to TRBD1 (5 bases). V shed 6 bases and J shed 1 base, with 10 bases lying between them. The CDR3 has 13 residues. The CDR3 sequence is CASSQQVSYEQYF. Here the CDR3 DNA reads TGTGCCAGCAGCCAACAGGTTTCCTACGAGCAGTACTTC.

The V and J genes are TRBV7-2 and TRBJ1-1; a possible D gene is TRBD1 (5 bases). Germline assignment: CDR1 SGHTA and CDR2 FQGNSA. The CDR3 has 15 amino acids. The V gene lost 5 bases and the J gene lost 5 bases, with 18 bases spanning the gap. The CDR3: CASSPLTSGGTEAFF. CDR3 nucleotide sequence: TGTGCCAGCAGCCCCCTCACCTCTGGGGGGACTGAAGCTTTCTTT.

The chain carries TRBV7-9 and TRBJ1-6; 10 bases are shared with TRBD1. V was clipped by 2 bases and J by 6 bases; unmatched bases: 7. CDR1 SEHNR and CDR2 FQNEAQ come from the germline V gene (reference sequence). This CDR3 has 17 amino acids. The CDR3: CASSLPPGQGINSPLHF. In DNA form, the CDR3 reads TGTGCCAGCAGCTTACCCCCGGGACAGGGGATTAATTCACCCCTCCACTTT.

The chain carries TRBV15 and TRBJ1-3, with D maybe TRBD1 (5 bases). Germline CDR1 is LNHNV and CDR2 is YYDKDF (reference sequence). The V end lost 6 bases, the J end lost 2 bases, and 11 bases lay between the germline ends. The CDR3 extends over 14 amino acids. Here the CDR3 reads CATREAGAGNTIYF. The CDR3 nucleotides are TGTGCCACCAGAGAGGCGGGGGCTGGAAACACCATATATTTT.

The CDR3 is CASSVAGIDNSPLHF. The CDR3 DNA reads as TGTGCCAGCAGCGTTGCAGGGATCGATAATTCACCCCTCCACTTT. The rearrangement links TRBV9 to TRBJ1-6, with a possible D match to TRBD1 (5 bases). Germline V gene sequence: CDR1 SGDLS, CDR2 YYNGEE. V was shortened by 2 bases and J by 5 bases, with 11 bases between the two germline ends. The CDR3 consists of 15 residues.

This clone was counted a few times. V gene TRBV27 combines with J gene TRBJ1-4; 11 bases fit TRBD1. Germline-derived CDR1 and CDR2 are MNHEY and SMNVEV (reference sequence). This CDR3 is 14 amino acids long. V was pared by 8 bases and J by 13 bases, with 12 bases of the junction left unmatched. The CDR3 DNA is TGTGCCAGCTCCTCCCGGGACAGGGGGTATCCACTGTTTTTT. This gives the protein CASSSRDRGYPLFF.

This clone is a singleton in its sample. The chain uses TRBV5-6 and TRBJ1-5; D remains unclear. This CDR3 is built from 14 residues. In germline, CDR1 is SGHDT, CDR2 YYEEEE. The V and J ends lost 0 bases and 1 base respectively, with 5 bases between them. For the CDR3, the DNA is TGTGCCAGCAGCTTGGCCCAAAGCAATCAGCCCCAGCATTTT. Translating gives CASSLAQSNQPQHF.

The chain is built from TRBV5-1 and TRBJ1-1; maybe TRBD1 (6 bases). Trimming stripped 7 bases from V and 1 base from J, with 14 bases between. Germline assignment: CDR1 SGHRS and CDR2 YFSETQ. CDR3 size: 14 residues. Written as DNA, the CDR3 is TGCGCCAGCGGAACCGGGACAACGAACACTGAAGCTTTCTTT. This encodes CASGTGTTNTEAFF. Full variable domain (outside the CDR3, taken from reference TRBV5-1 and TRBJ1-1): KAGVTQTPRYLIKTRGQQVTLSCSPISGHRSVSWYQQTPGQGLQFLFEYFSETQRNKGNFPGRFSGRQFSNSRSEMNVSTLELGDSALYLCASGTGTTNTEAFFGQGTRLTVV.

The CDR3 loop reads CAWSVRGQGQQPQHF. The DNA of the CDR3 is TGTGCCTGGAGTGTACGGGGACAGGGTCAACAGCCCCAGCATTTT. The chain links TRBV30 to TRBJ1-5; the match to TRBD1 covers 9 bases. Germline V gene data show CDR1 as GTSNPN and CDR2 as SVGIG (reference sequence). V gave up 0 bases and J gave up 7 bases; unmatched junction bases: 7. This CDR3 is 15 amino acids long.

The chain links TRBV4-3 to TRBJ1-5, with D unresolved. The CDR3 contains 15 residues. CDR1 is LGHNA, CDR2 YSLEER, per germline. V was pared by 0 bases and J by 7 bases, with 13 bases between. CDR3 sequence reads: CASSQDRSLRQPQHF. The CDR3 DNA reads TGCGCCAGCAGCCAAGATCGCTCCTTGCGGCAGCCCCAGCATTTT.

The DNA of the CDR3 is TGTGCCAGTATAGGCAGGGGGAACACTGAAGCTTTCTTT. Translation gives CASIGRGNTEAFF. The chain is built from TRBV19 and TRBJ1-1, with a possible D match to TRBD1 (6 bases). Trimming removed 7 bases at V and 1 base at J, with 10 bases between. The CDR3 length is 13 residues. CDR1 and CDR2 from the germline V gene are LNHDA and SQIVND (reference sequence).

The chain is built from TRBV5-1 and TRBJ2-2; possible D gene TRBD1, 6 bases. The CDR3 is 13 amino acids. V gave up 7 bases and J gave up 3 bases, with 10 bases separating them. Germline lookup yields CDR1 SGHRS and CDR2 YFSETQ. Written as DNA, the CDR3 is TGCGCCAGCGGGGACACCTACACCGGGGAGCTGTTTTTT. Translated, it gives CASGDTYTGELFF.

The gene calls are TRBV18 and TRBJ1-5; 9 bases fit TRBD1. The germline V gene encodes CDR1 KGHSH and CDR2 LQKENI. The CDR3 sequence is 13 residues long. Unmatched junction bases numbered 6, after V lost 8 bases and J lost 7 bases. In DNA, the CDR3 is TGTGCCAGCCGACAGGGGGTAGACCAGCCCCAGCATTTT. Translation: CASRQGVDQPQHF.

CDR3 residues: CASSVGASGYEQYF. The CDR3 nucleotides read TGTGCCAGCAGCGTAGGTGCTAGCGGGTACGAGCAGTACTTC. The chain uses TRBV9 and TRBJ2-7; TRBD2 matches at 8 bases. Trimming took 0 bases from V and 4 from J; bases not matched to a gene: 3. The germline CDR1 and CDR2 sequences are SGDLS and YYNGEE. The CDR3 is 14 residues long.

J is TRBJ2-3 and V is TRBV5-4; the match to TRBD1 covers 7 bases. The ends lost 4 bases at V and 0 bases at J; junction bases unmatched: 5. The CDR3 has 15 residues. Germline V lookup: CDR1 SGHNT, CDR2 YYREEE (reference sequence). CDR3 region: CASSPGTASTDTQYF. CDR3 nucleotides: TGTGCCAGCAGCCCTGGGACAGCTAGCACAGATACGCAGTATTTT. Full variable domain (outside the CDR3, taken from reference TRBV5-4 and TRBJ2-3): ETGVTQSPTHLIKTRGQQVTLRCSSQSGHNTVSWYQQALGQGPQFIFQYYREEENGRGNFPPRFSGLQFPNYSSELNVNALELDDSALYLCASSPGTASTDTQYFGPGTRLTVL.

This clone was counted at least ten times. Additional DNA sequences in this sample encode the identical CDR3. This chain links TRBV11-1 with TRBJ2-6; D is possibly TRBD1 (6 bases). CDR3 size: 15 residues. The germline V gene has CDR1 SGHAT and CDR2 FQDESV (reference sequence). V dropped 3 bases and J dropped 0 bases, with 6 bases sitting between them. The CDR3: CASSLGHSGANVLTF. The CDR3 DNA follows: TGTGCCAGCAGCTTGGGACACTCTGGGGCCAACGTCCTGACTTTC.

This clone turned up a few times. This chain uses TRBV7-9 with TRBJ2-3, with a possible D match to TRBD1 (5 bases). The CDR3 extends over 17 amino acids. Germline V gene sequence: CDR1 SEHNR, CDR2 FQNEAQ (reference sequence). Trimming stripped 0 bases from V and 2 bases from J, with 15 bases between. This chain's CDR3 is CASSLADSGPDTDTQYF. The CDR3 DNA is TGTGCCAGCAGCTTAGCGGATTCAGGGCCAGACACAGATACGCAGTATTTT. The whole variable domain, remainder taken from reference TRBV7-9 and TRBJ2-3, is DTGVSQNPRHKITKRGQNVTFRCDPISEHNRLYWYRQTLGQGPEFLTYFQNEAQLEKSRLLSDRFSAERPKGSFSTLEIQRTEQGDSAMYLCASSLADSGPDTDTQYFGPGTRLTVL.

The chain is built from TRBV14 and TRBJ1-2, with 10 nucleotides matching TRBD1. This CDR3 is built from 14 residues. Germline values: CDR1 SGHDN, CDR2 FVKESK. V trimming: 4 bases; J trimming: 7 bases; junction bases outside the gene matches: 6. In DNA form, the CDR3 reads TGTGCCAGCAGCCCCGACAGGGGGCACGGTGGCTACACCTTC. It translates to CASSPDRGHGGYTF. Based on the CDR3 plus reference TRBV14 and TRBJ1-2, the full variable domain is EAGVTQFPSHSVIEKGQTVTLRCDPISGHDNLYWYRRVMGKEIKFLLHFVKESKQDESGMPNNRFLAERTGGTYSTLKVQPAELEDSGVYFCASSPDRGHGGYTFGSGTRLTVV.